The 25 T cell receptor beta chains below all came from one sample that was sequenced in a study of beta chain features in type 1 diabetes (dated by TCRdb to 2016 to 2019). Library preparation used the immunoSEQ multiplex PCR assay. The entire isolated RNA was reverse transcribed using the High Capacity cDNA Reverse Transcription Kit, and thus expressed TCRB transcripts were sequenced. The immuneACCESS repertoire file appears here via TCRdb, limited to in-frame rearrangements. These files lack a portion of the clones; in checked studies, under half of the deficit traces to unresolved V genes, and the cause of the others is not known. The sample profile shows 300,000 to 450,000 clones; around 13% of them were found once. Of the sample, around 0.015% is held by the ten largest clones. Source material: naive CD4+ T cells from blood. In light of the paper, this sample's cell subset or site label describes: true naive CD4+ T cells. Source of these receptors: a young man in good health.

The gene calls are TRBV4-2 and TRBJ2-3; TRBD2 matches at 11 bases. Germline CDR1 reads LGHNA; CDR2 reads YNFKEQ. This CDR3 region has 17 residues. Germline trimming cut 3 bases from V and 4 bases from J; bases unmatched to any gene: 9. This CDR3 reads CASSQSSVAGGPDTQYF. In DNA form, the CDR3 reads TGTGCCAGCAGCCAGAGCTCCGTAGCGGGGGGGCCAGATACGCAGTATTTT.

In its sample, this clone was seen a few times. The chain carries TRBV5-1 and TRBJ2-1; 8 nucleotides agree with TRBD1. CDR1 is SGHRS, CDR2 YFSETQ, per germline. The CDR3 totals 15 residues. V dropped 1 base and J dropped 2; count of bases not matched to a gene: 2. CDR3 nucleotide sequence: TGCGCCAGCAGCTTGAGACAGGGGACCTACAATGAGCAGTTCTTC. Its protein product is CASSLRQGTYNEQFF.

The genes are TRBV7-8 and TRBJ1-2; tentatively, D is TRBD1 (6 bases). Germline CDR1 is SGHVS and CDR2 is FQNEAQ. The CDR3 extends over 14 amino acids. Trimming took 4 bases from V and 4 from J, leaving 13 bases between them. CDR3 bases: TGTGCCAGCAGCTGGGGGGGACAAACCTATGGCTACACCTTC. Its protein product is CASSWGGQTYGYTF.

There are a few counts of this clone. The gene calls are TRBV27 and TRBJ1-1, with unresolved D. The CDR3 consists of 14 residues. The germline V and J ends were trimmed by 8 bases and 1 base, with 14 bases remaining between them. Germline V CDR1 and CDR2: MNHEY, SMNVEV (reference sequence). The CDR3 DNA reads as TGTGCCAGCCGGCCCCAACAGAGGAACACTGAAGCTTTCTTT. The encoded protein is CASRPQQRNTEAFF.

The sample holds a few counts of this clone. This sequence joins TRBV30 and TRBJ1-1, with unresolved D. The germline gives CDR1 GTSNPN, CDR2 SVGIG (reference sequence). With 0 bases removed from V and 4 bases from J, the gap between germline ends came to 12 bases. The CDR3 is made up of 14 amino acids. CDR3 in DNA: TGTGCCTGGAGTGTACTACAAGGCCCCACTGAAGCTTTCTTT. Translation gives CAWSVLQGPTEAFF.

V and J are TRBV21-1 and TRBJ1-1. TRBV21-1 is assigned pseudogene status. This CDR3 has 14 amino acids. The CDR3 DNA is TGTGCCAGCACGGCTCGGGGAGGGGAAGTTGAAGCTTTCTTT. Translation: CASTARGGEVEAFF.

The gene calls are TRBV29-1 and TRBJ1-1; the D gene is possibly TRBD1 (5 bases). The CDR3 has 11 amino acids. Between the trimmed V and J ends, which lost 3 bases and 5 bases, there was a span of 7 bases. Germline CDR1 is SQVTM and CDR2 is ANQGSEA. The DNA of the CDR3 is TGCAGCGTTGAGGGGCGAACTGAAGCTTTCTTT. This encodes CSVEGRTEAFF.

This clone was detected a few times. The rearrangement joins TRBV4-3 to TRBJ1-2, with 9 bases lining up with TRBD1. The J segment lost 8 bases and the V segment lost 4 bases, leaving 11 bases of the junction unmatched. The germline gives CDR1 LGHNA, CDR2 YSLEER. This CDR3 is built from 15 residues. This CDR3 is CASSREGQGRWGYTF. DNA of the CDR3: TGCGCCAGCAGCCGGGAGGGACAGGGAAGGTGGGGCTACACCTTC.

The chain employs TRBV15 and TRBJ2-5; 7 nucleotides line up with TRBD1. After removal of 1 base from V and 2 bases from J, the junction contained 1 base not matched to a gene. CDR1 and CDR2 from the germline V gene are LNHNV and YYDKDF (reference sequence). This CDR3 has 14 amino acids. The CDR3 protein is CATSRAGQQETQYF. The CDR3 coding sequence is TGTGCCACCAGCAGAGCGGGACAGCAAGAGACCCAGTACTTC.

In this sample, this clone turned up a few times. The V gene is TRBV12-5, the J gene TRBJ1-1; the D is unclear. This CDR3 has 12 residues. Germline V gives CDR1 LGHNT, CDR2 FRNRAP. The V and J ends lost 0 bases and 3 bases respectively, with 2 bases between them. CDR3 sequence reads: CASGLVDTEAFF. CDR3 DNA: TGTGCTAGTGGTTTGGTCGACACTGAAGCTTTCTTT.

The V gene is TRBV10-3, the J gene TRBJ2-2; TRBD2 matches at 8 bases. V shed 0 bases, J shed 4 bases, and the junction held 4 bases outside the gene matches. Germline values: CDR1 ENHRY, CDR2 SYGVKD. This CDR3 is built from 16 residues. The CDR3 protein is CAISESGTRGTGELFF. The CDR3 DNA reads TGTGCCATCAGTGAGTCAGGGACTAGAGGCACCGGGGAGCTGTTTTTT.

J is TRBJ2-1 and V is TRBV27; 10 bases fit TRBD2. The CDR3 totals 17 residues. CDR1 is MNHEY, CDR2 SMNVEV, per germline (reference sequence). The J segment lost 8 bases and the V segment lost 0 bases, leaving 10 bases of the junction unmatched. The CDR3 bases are TGTGCCAGCAGTTTATCGCAGGCTAGCGGGAGTATAGATGAGCAGTTCTTC. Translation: CASSLSQASGSIDEQFF.

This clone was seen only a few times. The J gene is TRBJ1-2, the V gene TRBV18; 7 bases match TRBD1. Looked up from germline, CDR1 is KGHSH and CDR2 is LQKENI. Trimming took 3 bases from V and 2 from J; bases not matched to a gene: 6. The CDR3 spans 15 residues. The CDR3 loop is CASSPGTAQNYGYTF. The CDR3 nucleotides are TGTGCCAGCTCACCCGGGACAGCCCAAAACTATGGCTACACCTTC.

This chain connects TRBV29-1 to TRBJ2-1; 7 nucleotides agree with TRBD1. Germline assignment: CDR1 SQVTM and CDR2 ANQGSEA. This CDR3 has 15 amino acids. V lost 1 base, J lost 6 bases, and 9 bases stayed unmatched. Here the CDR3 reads CSVEALGQASNEQFF. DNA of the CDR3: TGCAGCGTTGAAGCCCTCGGACAGGCTAGCAATGAGCAGTTCTTC.

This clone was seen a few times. CDR3 nucleotide sequence: TGTGCCAGCAGAGATACAGGTTCTAATGAAAAACTGTTTTTT. Translation: CASRDTGSNEKLFF. The chain combines TRBV28 with TRBJ1-4, with a possible D match to TRBD1 (5 bases). The CDR3 has 14 residues. Looked up from germline, CDR1 is MDHEN and CDR2 is SYDVKM. V lost 6 bases to trimming and J lost 3 bases, with 11 bases between them.

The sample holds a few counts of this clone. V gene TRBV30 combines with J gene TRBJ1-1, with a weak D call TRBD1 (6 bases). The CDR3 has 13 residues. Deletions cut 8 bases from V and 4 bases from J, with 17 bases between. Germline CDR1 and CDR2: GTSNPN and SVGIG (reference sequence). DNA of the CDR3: TGTGCCCGGTCCATACGCAGGGGCACTGAAGCTTTCTTT. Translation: CARSIRRGTEAFF.

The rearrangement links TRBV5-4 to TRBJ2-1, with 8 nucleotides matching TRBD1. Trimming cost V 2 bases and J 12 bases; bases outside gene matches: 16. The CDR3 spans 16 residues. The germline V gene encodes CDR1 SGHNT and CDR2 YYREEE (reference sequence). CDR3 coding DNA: TGTGCCAGCAGCTTTATGGGACAGGCGAAGGTCAAATGGCAGTTCTTC. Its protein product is CASSFMGQAKVKWQFF.

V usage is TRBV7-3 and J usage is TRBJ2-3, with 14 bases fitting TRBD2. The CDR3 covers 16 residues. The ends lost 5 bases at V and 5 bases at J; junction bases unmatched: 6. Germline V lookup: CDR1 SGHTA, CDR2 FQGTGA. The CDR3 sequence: CASSRFGLAGGDTQYF. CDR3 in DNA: TGTGCCAGCAGCCGATTCGGACTAGCGGGGGGAGATACGCAGTATTTT.

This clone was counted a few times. The CDR3 loop reads CASSLRGLRKPTDTQYF. CDR3 sequence (DNA): TGTGCCAGCAGCCTTCGGGGTCTGAGGAAACCCACAGATACGCAGTATTTT. J is TRBJ2-3 and V is TRBV5-6; D is perhaps TRBD2 (5 bases). The V end was cut by 4 bases, the J end by 2 bases, with 20 bases between. The germline CDR1 and CDR2 sequences are SGHDT and YYEEEE. The CDR3 totals 17 residues.

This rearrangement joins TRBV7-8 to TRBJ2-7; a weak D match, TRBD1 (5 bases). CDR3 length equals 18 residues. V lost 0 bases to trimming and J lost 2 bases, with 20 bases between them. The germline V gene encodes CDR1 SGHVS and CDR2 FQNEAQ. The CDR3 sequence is CASSLALMTVSVPYEQYF. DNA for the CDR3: TGTGCCAGCAGCTTAGCCCTCATGACAGTTTCGGTCCCCTACGAGCAGTACTTC.

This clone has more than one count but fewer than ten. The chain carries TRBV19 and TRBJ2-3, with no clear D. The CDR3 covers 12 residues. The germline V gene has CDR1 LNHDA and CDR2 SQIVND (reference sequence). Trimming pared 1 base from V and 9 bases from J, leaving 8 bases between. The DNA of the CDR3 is TGTGCCAGTAGTATAGTGGCGGAGACGCAGTATTTT. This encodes CASSIVAETQYF.

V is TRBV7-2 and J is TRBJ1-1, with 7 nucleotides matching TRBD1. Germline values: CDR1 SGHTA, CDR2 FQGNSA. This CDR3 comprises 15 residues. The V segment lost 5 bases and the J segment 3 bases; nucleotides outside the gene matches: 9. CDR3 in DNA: TGTGCCAGCAGCCCCTCGGCACAGGGGTACACTGAAGCTTTCTTT. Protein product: CASSPSAQGYTEAFF.

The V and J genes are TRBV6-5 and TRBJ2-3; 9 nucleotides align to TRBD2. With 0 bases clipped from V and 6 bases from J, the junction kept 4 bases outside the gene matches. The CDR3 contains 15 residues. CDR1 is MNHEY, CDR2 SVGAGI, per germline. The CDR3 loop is CASSYSASGTDTQYF. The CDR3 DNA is TGTGCCAGCAGTTACTCGGCTAGCGGGACCGATACGCAGTATTTT.

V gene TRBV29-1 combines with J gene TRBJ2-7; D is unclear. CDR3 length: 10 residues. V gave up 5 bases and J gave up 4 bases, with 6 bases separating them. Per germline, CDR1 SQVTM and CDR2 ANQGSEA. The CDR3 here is CSVHEYEQYF. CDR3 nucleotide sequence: TGCAGCGTTCACGAGTACGAGCAGTACTTC.

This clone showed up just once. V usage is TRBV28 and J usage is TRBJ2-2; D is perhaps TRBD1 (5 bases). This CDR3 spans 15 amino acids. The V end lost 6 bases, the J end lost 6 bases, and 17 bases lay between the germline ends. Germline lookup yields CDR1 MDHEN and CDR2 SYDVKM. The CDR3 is CASSTGQLHPGELFF. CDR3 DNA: TGTGCCAGCAGCACAGGACAACTGCACCCCGGGGAGCTGTTTTTT. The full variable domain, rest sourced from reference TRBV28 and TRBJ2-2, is DVKVTQSSRYLVKRTGEKVFLECVQDMDHENMFWYRQDPGLGLRLIYFSYDVKMKEKGDIPEGYSVSREKKERFSLILESASTNQTSMYLCASSTGQLHPGELFFGEGSRLTVL.